The present entry profiles one TCR beta chain with its context. What it binds is unknown. TCRdb re-called the 5' RACE reads and catalogs CDR3 proteins one per entry, DNA excluded. The sample spans about 460,000 distinct CDR3 sequences; the ten largest clones claim 1.4% to 1.5%. The data were taken from a study of T cells expressing NK-cell markers. This CDR3 comprises 17 residues. The germline V gene has CDR1 SGHRS and CDR2 YFSETQ. Overall study findings and caveats: Certain NKG2C+ T cell clones were expanded, and their HCMV specificity remained unclear.

The V gene is TRBV5-1, the J gene TRBJ2-1; TCRdb gives TRBD2 as the D gene, but with no DNA this cannot be confirmed. The source is a woman aged 45-60 years in good health. The specimen was blood T cells: a sorted CD56 or NKG2C T cell subset, CD4+ or CD8+ T cells, or bulk PBMC T cells (not recorded which). The CDR3 loop reads CASSLRPDGTSGNEQFF.